This T cell receptor (beta chain) was sequenced for a study of T cells after posttransplantation cyclophosphamide. The CDR3 extends over 15 amino acids. Trimming took 0 bases from V and 8 from J, leaving 15 bases between them. In germline, CDR1 is LGHNA, CDR2 YNFKEQ. Libraries were prepared by immunoSEQ multiplex PCR; TCRdb keeps only in-frame clonotypes and omits some of them. This table has around 15,000 clones, roughly 80% appearing once. Study-wide results and caveats: TRB clonality was highly associated with recipient CMV seropositivity and reactivation. Later post-transplant blood repertoires were often dominated by donor CD8+ memory clones.

Sampled 1 year posttransplant, controls received myeloablative marrow transplants, methotrexate and a calcineurin inhibitor. Regarding this clone: The antigen is undetermined.

Sequencing was performed on PBMCs, taken 430 to 450 days after allogeneic stem cell transplant with calcineurin inhibitor and methotrexate. The rearrangement links TRBV4-2 to TRBJ2-3; D possibly corresponds to TRBD2 (5 bases). This sequence originates from a male patient in his thirties who received an allogeneic stem cell transplant from an unrelated donor, was CMV-positive, and had acute and chronic GVHD. Some T cells could come from the graft donor. CDR3 sequence (DNA): TGTGCCAGCAGCCAAGAGGCAGTTCCGGGGAGTACGCAGTATTTT. Protein sequence: CASSQEAVPGSTQYF.